The 26 T cell receptor beta chains below all came from one sample that was sequenced in a study of shared clonotypes between healthy human individuals. Measured with immunoSEQ multiplex PCR; TCRdb has only the in-frame clones, and not every one. The table lists roughly 2,000,000 clones, approximately 92% of them singletons. Naivety among CD8 cells was defined by CD45RO negativity and positive CCR7 selection, thereby excluding terminally differentiated effector memory CD45RA+ cells. The sequencing sample was made of naive CD8+ T cells from PBMCs. Every receptor here comes from a man between 18 and 35 years old in good health. Some clones in this sample may be carry-over from other donors' samples.

The chain has TRBV10-3 and TRBJ2-7; tentative D call: TRBD2 (6 bases). The CDR3 totals 14 residues. V gave up 6 bases and J gave up 0 bases, with 12 bases separating them. From germline, CDR1 is ENHRY and CDR2 SYGVKD. Here the CDR3 reads CAIRDQDYSYEQYF. CDR3 DNA sequence: TGTGCCATCAGGGACCAGGACTACTCCTACGAGCAGTACTTC.

V usage is TRBV27 and J usage is TRBJ2-1; 14 positions match TRBD2. The ends lost 2 bases at V and 8 bases at J; junction bases unmatched: 2. The CDR3 runs 15 residues. CDR1 and CDR2 (germline): MNHEY, SMNVEV (reference sequence). The DNA for the CDR3 is TGTGCCAGCAGTTTAGGGACTAGCGGGAGACATGAGCAGTTCTTC. Amino acid sequence: CASSLGTSGRHEQFF.

The chain links TRBV11-2 to TRBJ1-2, with TRBD1 as a possible D gene (6 bases). The CDR3 is made up of 16 amino acids. The germline gives CDR1 SGHAT, CDR2 FQNNGV. Deletions cut 1 base from V and 6 bases from J, with 18 bases between. CDR3 sequence reads: CASSLVYWGTKNGYTF. CDR3 sequence (DNA): TGTGCCAGCAGCTTAGTTTACTGGGGGACAAAAAATGGCTACACCTTC.

The V and J genes are TRBV7-9 and TRBJ2-1, with 8 bases lining up with TRBD2. V lost 4 bases and J lost 10; bases outside the gene matches: 3. The CDR3 covers 12 residues. Germline CDR1 reads SEHNR; CDR2 reads FQNEAQ (reference sequence). The CDR3 spells CASSSPSGEQFF. The CDR3 nucleotides are TGTGCCAGCAGCTCCCCTAGCGGGGAGCAGTTCTTC.

This chain uses TRBV7-9 with TRBJ2-5; D remains unclear. CDR1 and CDR2 (germline): SEHNR, FQNEAQ (reference sequence). V was trimmed by 6 bases and J by 4 bases, leaving 9 bases between them. The length of the CDR3 is 12 residues. The CDR3 nucleotides are TGTGCCAGCAGGCCTACCCCAGAGACCCAGTACTTC. As protein: CASRPTPETQYF.

The chain carries TRBV9 and TRBJ2-1, with a tentative D call TRBD2 (6 bases). In germline, CDR1 is SGDLS, CDR2 YYNGEE. The CDR3 is 17 residues long. Trimming left V 0 bases short and J 6 bases short, with 19 bases between. The CDR3 coding sequence is TGTGCCAGCAGCGTAGTTGGGGCGGGGCCGCTGGGCAATGAGCAGTTCTTC. This sequence encodes CASSVVGAGPLGNEQFF. Looking up the rest from reference TRBV9 and TRBJ2-1 gives the full variable domain: DSGVTQTPKHLITATGQRVTLRCSPRSGDLSVYWYQQSLDQGLQFLIQYYNGEERAKGNILERFSAQQFPDLHSELNLSSLELGDSALYFCASSVVGAGPLGNEQFFGPGTRLTVL.

The chain employs TRBV2 and TRBJ2-7; 10 bases align to TRBD1. The CDR3 spans 16 residues. V shed 4 bases, J shed 6 bases, and the junction held 12 bases outside the gene matches. CDR1 and CDR2 from the germline V gene are SNHLY and FYNNEI. The CDR3 is CASSVLRDRGSGEQYF. CDR3 sequence (DNA): TGTGCCAGCAGTGTACTGAGGGACAGGGGATCGGGCGAGCAGTACTTC.

The chain couples TRBV19 to TRBJ1-5; D is undetermined. CDR1 and CDR2 (germline): LNHDA, SQIVND (reference sequence). V lost 1 base and J 3 bases, leaving 10 bases between the germline ends. The CDR3 covers 15 residues. CDR3 nucleotides: TGTGCCAGTAGTATAGTCCCGGCCCCCAATCAGCCCCAGCATTTT. This translates into CASSIVPAPNQPQHF.

V usage is TRBV28 and J usage is TRBJ1-1; D might be TRBD1 (5 bases). V was pared by 3 bases and J by 1 base, with 9 bases between. CDR3 length: 14 amino acids. CDR1 is MDHEN and CDR2 is SYDVKM in the germline V gene. The CDR3 here is CASSFDSTNTEAFF. CDR3 bases: TGTGCCAGCAGTTTCGACAGCACGAACACTGAAGCTTTCTTT.

The V and J genes are TRBV19 and TRBJ1-2, with 9 bases lining up with TRBD1. CDR1 is LNHDA and CDR2 is SQIVND in the germline V gene (reference sequence). The CDR3 has 19 amino acids. V lost 7 bases, J lost 0 bases, and 18 bases stayed unmatched. The CDR3 bases are TGTGCCAGTACCCCCCTCCCCGGACAGGGGAAGTTAGCTAACTATGGCTACACCTTC. It yields the protein CASTPLPGQGKLANYGYTF. Supplemented by reference TRBV19 and TRBJ1-2, the full variable domain reads DGGITQSPKYLFRKEGQNVTLSCEQNLNHDAMYWYRQDPGQGLRLIYYSQIVNDFQKGDIAEGYSVSREKKESFPLTVTSAQKNPTAFYLCASTPLPGQGKLANYGYTFGSGTRLTVV.

V is TRBV27 and J is TRBJ2-1, with D possibly being TRBD1 (5 bases). The CDR3 is 15 residues long. The V end was cut by 5 bases, the J end by 8 bases, with 19 bases between. Looked up from germline, CDR1 is MNHEY and CDR2 is SMNVEV (reference sequence). The CDR3 nucleotides are TGTGCCAGCAGTCTAAGTGCCACCCAGGGCTATGAGCAGTTCTTC. Protein: CASSLSATQGYEQFF.

The V gene is TRBV25-1, the J gene TRBJ2-7; either TRBD1 or TRBD2 may fit D (6 bases each). The ends were cut back, 2 bases at V and 5 bases at J, with 16 bases in the middle. Germline CDR1 reads MGHDK; CDR2 reads SYGVNS. CDR3 length: 15 residues. CDR3: CASSETPGARNEQYF. CDR3 in DNA: TGTGCCAGCAGTGAAACACCGGGGGCGCGTAACGAGCAGTACTTC.

The V call is TRBV13, the J call TRBJ2-1; 7 bases are a match to TRBD2. V dropped 0 bases and J dropped 2; count of bases not matched to a gene: 7. Germline V gene lookup returns CDR1 PRHDT and CDR2 FYEKMQ (reference sequence). The CDR3 runs 17 residues. The chain's CDR3 is CASSLGLREAPYNEQFF. CDR3 in DNA: TGTGCCAGCAGCTTAGGACTCCGGGAGGCCCCCTACAATGAGCAGTTCTTC.

The chain employs TRBV4-2 and TRBJ2-3; 7 positions match TRBD2. The germline V gene encodes CDR1 LGHNA and CDR2 YNFKEQ. V lost 0 bases to trimming and J lost 1 base; unmatched junction nucleotides: 10. This CDR3 comprises 18 residues. The CDR3 DNA sequence: TGTGCCAGCAGCCAAGATGGGCGAAGCGGGATCGGCACAGATACGCAGTATTTT. Its translation is CASSQDGRSGIGTDTQYF.

The chain is built from TRBV11-2 and TRBJ2-7; possible D gene TRBD2, 6 bases. This CDR3 comprises 13 residues. Germline lookup yields CDR1 SGHAT and CDR2 FQNNGV. With 8 bases removed from V and 8 bases from J, the gap between germline ends came to 19 bases. The CDR3 sequence is CASLREATTKQYF. In DNA, the CDR3 is TGTGCCAGCTTGAGGGAGGCCACTACGAAGCAGTACTTC. Using reference TRBV11-2 and TRBJ2-7 for the parts outside the CDR3, the full variable domain is EAGVAQSPRYKIIEKRQSVAFWCNPISGHATLYWYQQILGQGPKLLIQFQNNGVVDDSQLPKDRFSAERLKGVDSTLKIQPAKLEDSAVYLCASLREATTKQYFGPGTRLTVT.

The chain couples TRBV7-9 to TRBJ2-7; 8 bases align to TRBD2. There are 16 residues in the CDR3. The J segment lost 2 bases and the V segment lost 4 bases, leaving 10 bases of the junction unmatched. CDR1 is SEHNR, CDR2 FQNEAQ, per germline (reference sequence). CDR3: CASSSSLLAAPYEQYF. The DNA of the CDR3 is TGTGCCAGCAGCTCGTCCTTACTAGCGGCCCCCTACGAGCAGTACTTC.

Comment on this clone: Other DNA sequences from this sample encode an identical CDR3 as well. The V gene is TRBV6-6, the J gene TRBJ2-7; D remains ambiguous. In germline, CDR1 is MNHNY, CDR2 SVGAGI (reference sequence). V was cut by 2 bases and J by 3 bases, with 14 bases left in between. This CDR3 is built from 15 residues. In DNA form, the CDR3 reads TGTGCCAGCAGTTACGCCGGGCTTCTGGGCTACGAGCAGTACTTC. Translation gives CASSYAGLLGYEQYF.

J is TRBJ2-3 and V is TRBV5-6, with 8 positions matching TRBD1. This CDR3 has 16 residues. Trimming took 4 bases from V and 3 from J; bases not matched to a gene: 10. Germline V gene sequence: CDR1 SGHDT, CDR2 YYEEEE. The CDR3 nucleotides are TGTGCCAGCAGCCATTGGGCCAGGGGGCTGACAGATACGCAGTATTTT. This encodes CASSHWARGLTDTQYF.

This chain links TRBV27 with TRBJ2-2; 13 nucleotides align to TRBD2. Losses at the gene ends were 5 bases for V and 7 bases for J; bases not matched to a gene: 10. This CDR3 contains 17 residues. The germline V gene has CDR1 MNHEY and CDR2 SMNVEV (reference sequence). The CDR3 is CASSGGTSGRAVGELFF. The DNA of the CDR3 is TGTGCCAGCAGTGGGGGTACTAGCGGGAGGGCCGTCGGGGAGCTGTTTTTT.

The DNA for the CDR3 is TGTGCCAGCAGCTTAGCCCTAGCGAGCACAGATACGCAGTATTTT. Its translation: CASSLALASTDTQYF. The gene calls are TRBV7-2 and TRBJ2-3, with D possibly being TRBD2 (6 bases). The CDR3 is made up of 15 amino acids. V lost 0 bases, J lost 0 bases, and 7 bases lay in between. The germline V gene encodes CDR1 SGHTA and CDR2 FQGNSA.

This chain joins TRBV7-9 and TRBJ2-1, with 8 positions matching TRBD1. Germline V gives CDR1 SEHNR, CDR2 FQNEAQ (reference sequence). V was clipped by 3 bases and J by 9 bases; unmatched bases: 16. The CDR3 loop spans 17 amino acids. The CDR3 protein is CASSFSQTGPGQGEQFF. The CDR3 region has the DNA TGTGCCAGCAGCTTTTCCCAAACCGGGCCAGGACAGGGTGAGCAGTTCTTC.

A remark on this clone: Additional DNA sequences in this sample encode the identical CDR3. V is TRBV9 and J is TRBJ2-2; 7 bases map to TRBD1. There are 15 residues in the CDR3. V dropped 0 bases and J dropped 4; count of bases not matched to a gene: 3. Per the germline V gene, CDR1 is SGDLS and CDR2 is YYNGEE. The CDR3 DNA reads TGTGCCAGCAGCGTAGTAGGGGGCGGCACCGGGGAGCTGTTTTTT. This gives the protein CASSVVGGGTGELFF.

The chain is built from TRBV27 and TRBJ1-2; D uncertain. V lost 3 bases and J 6 bases, leaving 11 bases between the germline ends. The germline CDR1 and CDR2 sequences are MNHEY and SMNVEV (reference sequence). CDR3 size: 13 residues. The CDR3 nucleotides are TGTGCCAGCAGTTTCTATCCGAGCCATGGCTACACCTTC. Translation gives CASSFYPSHGYTF.

The chain combines TRBV28 with TRBJ1-2, with D possibly TRBD1 on 6 matching bases. Trimming shortened V by 1 base and J by 5 bases, and 8 bases separated the two germline ends. This CDR3 comprises 13 residues. Germline CDR1 reads MDHEN; CDR2 reads SYDVKM. CDR3 nucleotides: TGTGCCAGCAGTTTATTTCAGGGGTATGGCTACACCTTC. It yields the protein CASSLFQGYGYTF.

This chain joins TRBV28 and TRBJ2-1; D gene ambiguous. V was clipped by 6 bases and J by 10 bases, with 10 bases between them. Germline CDR1 reads MDHEN; CDR2 reads SYDVKM. The length of the CDR3 is 11 residues. The CDR3 spells CASSPLYEQFF. CDR3 sequence (DNA): TGTGCCAGCAGCCCCCTGTACGAGCAGTTCTTC.

The chain couples TRBV28 to TRBJ2-7, with D uncertain. Germline V CDR1 and CDR2: MDHEN, SYDVKM. Trimming cost V 5 bases and J 5 bases, with 4 bases left between them. The CDR3 has 10 residues. CDR3 sequence (DNA): TGTGCCAGCAGTAGAAACGAGCAGTACTTC. Translating gives CASSRNEQYF.